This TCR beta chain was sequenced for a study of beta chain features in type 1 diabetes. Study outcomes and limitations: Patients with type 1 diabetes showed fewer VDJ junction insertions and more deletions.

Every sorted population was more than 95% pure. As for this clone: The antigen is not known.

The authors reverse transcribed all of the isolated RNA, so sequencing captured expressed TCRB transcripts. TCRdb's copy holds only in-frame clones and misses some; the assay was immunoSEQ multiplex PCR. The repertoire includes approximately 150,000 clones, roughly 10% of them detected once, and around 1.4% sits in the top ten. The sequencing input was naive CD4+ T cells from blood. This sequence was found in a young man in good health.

Here the CDR3 DNA reads TGTGCCAGCAGCTTTGGTAGCGGGGGATCCTACGAGCAGTACTTC. Translating gives CASSFGSGGSYEQYF. This chain uses TRBV7-2 with TRBJ2-7, with TRBD2 matching over 9 bases. Per germline, CDR1 SGHTA and CDR2 FQGNSA. The CDR3 covers 15 residues. Trimming removed 3 bases from V and 1 base from J; junction bases left unmatched: 4.